These 5 T cell receptor beta chains originate from one sample sequenced in a study of T cells after yellow fever vaccination. TCRdb ran MiXCR on the 5' RACE reads and lists one entry per CDR3 protein. The data contain approximately 93,000 distinct CDR3 sequences, under 7% of them singletons. This sample comprised CD8+ T cells sorted from PBMCs, obtained 10 days after the yellow fever booster vaccination. The receptors derive from a man younger than 35 who received the YFV17D yellow fever vaccine.

At least ten counts were recorded for this clonotype. The V call is TRBV7-9, the J call TRBJ2-7; D uncertain. The CDR3 covers 15 residues. V was clipped by 1 base and J by 2 bases, with 12 bases between them. CDR1 is SEHNR, CDR2 FQNEAQ, per germline (reference sequence). CDR3 sequence reads: CASSLVGGGAYEQYF. DNA of the CDR3: TGTGCCAGCAGCTTAGTGGGTGGTGGGGCCTACGAGCAGTACTTC.

This clonotype has just a few counts. V gene TRBV7-9 combines with J gene TRBJ2-7; 7 bases are shared with TRBD2. Germline V gene lookup returns CDR1 SEHNR and CDR2 FQNEAQ (reference sequence). The ends lost 2 bases at V and 2 bases at J; junction bases unmatched: 6. The CDR3 has 15 residues. CDR3 DNA sequence: TGTGCCAGCAGCTTACGGGGGGTTCCGGCCTACGAGCAGTACTTC. This codes for CASSLRGVPAYEQYF.

The gene calls are TRBV9 and TRBJ1-2; the match to TRBD1 covers 7 bases. V was clipped by 0 bases and J by 4 bases; unmatched bases: 9. The CDR3 has 16 amino acids. From germline, CDR1 is SGDLS and CDR2 YYNGEE. The CDR3: CASSVAGDRVPYGYTF. The CDR3 region has the DNA TGTGCCAGCAGCGTAGCCGGCGACAGGGTCCCCTATGGCTACACCTTC.

This clonotype has more than one count but fewer than ten. The chain recombines TRBV6-2 or TRBV6-3 with TRBJ1-5; D is unresolved. From germline, CDR1 is MNHEY and CDR2 SVGEGT. V shed 5 bases and J shed 3 bases, with 11 bases lying between them. CDR3 size: 14 residues. The CDR3 spells CASSPPGYNQPQHF. The CDR3 DNA follows: TGTGCCAGCAGTCCTCCGGGCTACAATCAGCCCCAGCATTTT.

Only a few counts were recorded for this clonotype. The chain recombines TRBV5-4 with TRBJ2-1, with D perhaps being TRBD1 or TRBD2 (5 bases each). This CDR3 region has 16 residues. The germline V gene encodes CDR1 SGHNT and CDR2 YYREEE (reference sequence). Between the trimmed V and J ends, which lost 0 bases and 6 bases, there was a span of 16 bases. CDR3 sequence: CASSLDSGGFSNEQFF. CDR3 nucleotides: TGTGCCAGCAGCTTGGATTCTGGGGGATTCAGCAATGAGCAGTTCTTC.